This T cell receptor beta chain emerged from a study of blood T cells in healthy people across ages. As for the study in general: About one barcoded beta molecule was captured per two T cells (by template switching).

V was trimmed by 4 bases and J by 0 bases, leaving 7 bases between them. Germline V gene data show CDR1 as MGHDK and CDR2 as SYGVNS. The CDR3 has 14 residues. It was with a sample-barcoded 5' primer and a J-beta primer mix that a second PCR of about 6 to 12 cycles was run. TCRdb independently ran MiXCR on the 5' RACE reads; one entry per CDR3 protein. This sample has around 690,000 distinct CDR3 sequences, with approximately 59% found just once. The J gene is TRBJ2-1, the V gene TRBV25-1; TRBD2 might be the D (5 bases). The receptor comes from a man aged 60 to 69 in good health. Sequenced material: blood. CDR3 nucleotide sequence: TGTGCCAGCAGTGGACTAAGCTCCTACAATGAGCAGTTCTTC. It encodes CASSGLSSYNEQFF.